Listed below are T cell receptor beta chains from one sample, sequenced in a study of blood T cell repertoires in COVID-19. Using immunoSEQ multiplex PCR, the repertoire was profiled, and TCRdb retains in-frame clones only, with some absent. The sample shows 90,000 to 100,000 clones, about 86% of them seen only once. Sequencing was performed on peripheral blood. These receptors were collected from a man older than 75 with acute or convalescent COVID-19. Both conserved end residues are part of each CDR3. The listing skips clone size in some rows; elsewhere it reads once, few, many or a size class.

cdr3_aa j_call v_call clone_size
CASSFSGDNSPLHF TRBJ1-6 TRBV7-9 .
CASSGGQGREQYF TRBJ2-7 TRBV9 once
CASSPGLSNTEAFF TRBJ1-1 TRBV7-2 .
CATNALTGLEAFF TRBJ1-1 TRBV10-3 .
CASSLARGSGNTIYF TRBJ1-3 TRBV5-1 .
CASSPPPYGSYEQYF TRBJ2-7 TRBV7-2 .
CASSPRQGDGYTF TRBJ1-2 TRBV3-1/TRBV3-2 .
CASRGTVQETQYF TRBJ2-5 TRBV5-1 .
CASSPDRAIGYTF TRBJ1-2 TRBV18 once
CASRRSRNRSPSSTDTQYF TRBJ2-3 TRBV2 .
CASSFPGQGSGNTIYF TRBJ1-3 TRBV6-6 .
CASSHKREGDGYTF TRBJ1-2 TRBV3-1/TRBV3-2 .
CATSRDHQGSSGNTIYF TRBJ1-3 TRBV15 once
CASSQGTSTYEQYF TRBJ2-7 TRBV3-1/TRBV3-2 .
CSGRLAGVGGELFF TRBJ2-2 TRBV29-1 once
CASSLLEGAEAFF TRBJ1-1 TRBV12-3/TRBV12-4 .
CASSQRDSQETQYF TRBJ2-5 TRBV4-3 .
CASSPGTSGSHEQFF TRBJ2-1 TRBV5-1 .
CAISDPLAGVEETQYF TRBJ2-5 TRBV10-3 .
CSANTVGGRSEQFF TRBJ2-1 TRBV29-1 .
CASSFNLGGGRPSNYGYTF TRBJ1-2 TRBV5-8 .
CASSLAGTGNEKLFF TRBJ1-4 TRBV5-1 .
CASSLNRDTDTQYF TRBJ2-3 TRBV5-1 .
CASSIDDTRTWDEQYF TRBJ2-7 TRBV19 .
CASSSGQIISGNTIYF TRBJ1-3 TRBV18 .
CAWWRGRQANYGYTF TRBJ1-2 TRBV30 .
CASSRDREGGQPQHF TRBJ1-5 TRBV19 .
CASSYRVGTEAFF TRBJ1-1 TRBV27 .
CASSEPLSNQPQHF TRBJ1-5 TRBV2 .
CASSLALGIGAEAFF TRBJ1-1 TRBV7-2 .
CASIQGAHQPQHF TRBJ1-5 TRBV2 few
CASSSSGSSTDTQYF TRBJ2-3 TRBV11-1 .
CASSSGLGQIYEQYF TRBJ2-7 TRBV11-2 once
CASSLAAGAANEQFF TRBJ2-1 TRBV5-1 once
CASSAFRDSLASSSYNEQFF TRBJ2-1 TRBV19 .
CASSRLAGSSYNEQFF TRBJ2-1 TRBV9 .
CATSSPQGTEAFF TRBJ1-1 TRBV15 few
CASGPQGRGTEAFF TRBJ1-1 TRBV25-1 few
CASLRQGTEQFF TRBJ2-1 TRBV11-2 .
CASSLFRGGNSPLHF TRBJ1-6 TRBV28 .
CASSLGRENTIYF TRBJ1-3 TRBV7-2 .
CASSVGLAGVGETQYF TRBJ2-5 TRBV9 .
CASSLVRGAGQPQHF TRBJ1-5 TRBV7-2 .
CASSRSGSSYEQYF TRBJ2-7 TRBV6-5 once
CARYPSGSTDTQYF TRBJ2-3 TRBV6-4 once
CASSLEGRSTDTQYF TRBJ2-3 TRBV5-1 .
CASSSLAGEKDTQYF TRBJ2-3 TRBV18 .
CAWSQGLGTPEQFF TRBJ2-1 TRBV30 .
CASRETVSQETQYF TRBJ2-5 TRBV25-1 .
CASSPLGEGGSYEQYF TRBJ2-7 TRBV11-2 few
CASSSARRNEQFF TRBJ2-1 TRBV27 .
CASSQRTSGSYEQYF TRBJ2-7 TRBV5-4 .
CASRPTGTTGANVLTF TRBJ2-6 TRBV28 .